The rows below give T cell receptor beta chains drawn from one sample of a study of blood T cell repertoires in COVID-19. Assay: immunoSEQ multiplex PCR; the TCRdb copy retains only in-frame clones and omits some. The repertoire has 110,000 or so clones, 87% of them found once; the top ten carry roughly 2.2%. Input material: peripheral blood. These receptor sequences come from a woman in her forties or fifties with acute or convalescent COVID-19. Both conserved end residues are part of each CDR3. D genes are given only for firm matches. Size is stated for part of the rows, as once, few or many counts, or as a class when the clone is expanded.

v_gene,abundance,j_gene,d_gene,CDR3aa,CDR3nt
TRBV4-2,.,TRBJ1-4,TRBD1,CASSQAQGEQNEKLFF,TGTGCCAGCAGCCAAGCCCAGGGGGAGCAGAATGAAAAACTGTTTTTT
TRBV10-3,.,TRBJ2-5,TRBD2,CAISAALAGFQETQYF,TGTGCCATCAGTGCCGCACTAGCGGGGTTCCAAGAGACCCAGTACTTC
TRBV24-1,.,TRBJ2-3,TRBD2,CATSEAASGDTDTQYF,TGTGCCACCAGTGAGGCGGCTAGCGGGGACACAGATACGCAGTATTTT
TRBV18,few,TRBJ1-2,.,CASSPIQGQGGYTF,TGTGCCAGCTCACCGATACAGGGTCAAGGGGGCTACACCTTC
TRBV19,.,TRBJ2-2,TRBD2,CASSLGGAYGELFF,TGTGCCAGTAGCCTCGGGGGGGCGTACGGGGAGCTGTTTTTT
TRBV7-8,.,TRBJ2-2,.,CASSFRIQGAGELFF,TGTGCCAGCAGCTTCCGAATACAGGGAGCCGGGGAGCTGTTTTTT
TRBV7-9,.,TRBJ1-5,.,CASSLGTQAYSNQPQHF,TGTGCCAGCAGCTTAGGTACACAGGCGTATAGCAATCAGCCCCAGCATTTT
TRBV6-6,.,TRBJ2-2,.,CASTLRSGVNTGELFF,TGTGCCAGCACCTTACGTAGCGGAGTGAACACCGGGGAGCTGTTTTTT
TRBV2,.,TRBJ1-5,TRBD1,CASSVDRGKGQPQHF,TGTGCCAGCAGTGTAGACAGGGGGAAGGGTCAGCCCCAGCATTTT
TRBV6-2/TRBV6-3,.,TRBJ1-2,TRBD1,CASSYIARQGVGYTF,TGTGCCAGCAGTTACATTGCCAGACAGGGGGTTGGCTACACCTTC
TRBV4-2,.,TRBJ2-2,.,CASSQRLGSGTGELFF,TGTGCCAGCAGCCAGCGATTAGGTAGCGGCACCGGGGAGCTGTTTTTT
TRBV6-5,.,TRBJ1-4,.,CASSLGGSNEKLFF,TGTGCCAGCAGTTTGGGGGGGTCTAATGAAAAACTGTTTTTT
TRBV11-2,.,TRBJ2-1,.,CASSRSRVEQFF,TGTGCCAGCAGCCGATCTCGCGTTGAGCAGTTCTTC
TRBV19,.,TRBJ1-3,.,CASSIRSSGNTIYF,TGTGCCAGTAGTATTAGGAGCTCTGGAAACACCATATATTTT
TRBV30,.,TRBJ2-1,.,CACSGLSHNEQFF,TGTGCCTGTTCGGGACTTAGCCACAATGAGCAGTTCTTC
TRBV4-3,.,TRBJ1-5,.,CASSQDPGQPQHF,TGCGCCAGCAGCCAAGATCCCGGTCAGCCCCAGCATTTT
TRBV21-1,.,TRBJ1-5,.,CASSKEDRVSNQPQHF,TGTGCCAGCAGCAAGGAGGACAGGGTTAGCAATCAGCCCCAGCATTTT
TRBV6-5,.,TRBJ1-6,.,CASSATRGDSPLHF,TGTGCCAGCAGCGCGACCAGGGGTGATTCACCCCTCCACTTT
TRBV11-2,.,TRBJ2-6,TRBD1,CASSVGQGGPGANVLTF,TGTGCCAGCAGCGTCGGACAGGGCGGCCCTGGGGCCAACGTCCTGACTTTC
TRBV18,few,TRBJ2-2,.,CASSPLTGELFF,TGTGCCAGCTCACCCTTGACCGGGGAGCTGTTTTTT
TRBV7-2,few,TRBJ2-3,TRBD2,CASSILSSGGLSAQYF,TGTGCCAGCAGCATTCTATCGAGCGGGGGACTAAGCGCGCAGTATTTT
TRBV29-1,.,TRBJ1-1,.,CSGTAGVTEAFF,TGCAGCGGCACGGCAGGGGTCACTGAAGCTTTCTTT
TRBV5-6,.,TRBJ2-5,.,CASSLLEYQETQYF,TGTGCCAGCAGCTTGCTCGAGTACCAAGAGACCCAGTACTTC